This note documents a single T cell receptor (beta chain) sequence. The antigen is unknown. PCR employed 60 Vbeta and 13 Jbeta primers. Produced via immunoSEQ multiplex PCR; TCRdb's table is partial and in-frame only. This sample carries roughly 100,000 clones, about four fifths of them seen once, and the ten largest clones take 1% to 1.5%. These data are taken from a study of cytomegalovirus exposure and HLA in healthy donors. Study-wide findings and caveats: HLA alleles were associated with 17,000 or so TCR beta sequences in a later analysis at 0.05 false discovery rate.

Germline loops: CDR1 PRHDT, CDR2 FYEKMQ (reference sequence). Trimming stripped 4 bases from V and 3 bases from J, with 10 bases between. The CDR3 is 13 residues long. The receptor was isolated from a man in his forties in good health and CMV-seronegative. The rearrangement joins TRBV13 to TRBJ2-7; tentative D call: TRBD1 (6 bases). Sample: PBMCs. The CDR3 region has the DNA TGTGCCAGCAGCTCACCAGGGGACTACGAGCAGTACTTC. Protein sequence: CASSSPGDYEQYF.